These T cell receptor beta chains were read from a single sample in a study of human T cells and chemical hapten exposure. TCRdb re-derived calls from the RACE reads in MiXCR, one entry per CDR3 protein. Of 370,000 or so distinct CDR3 sequences listed, approximately 5.1% are singletons. Source: whole blood, taken in connection with sensitization to the hapten diphenylcyclopropenone (DPC). The receptors originated from a woman aged 45-65 years with alopecia areata. Some clones in this sample may be carry-over from other donors' samples. Both conserved end residues are part of each CDR3. The order of the fields is clone size, V gene, D gene, CDR3 length, J gene, CDR3 protein, CDR3 DNA. D genes are given only for firm matches. A row's size may be missing; if present it is once, few, many or a size class.

size: many; V: TRBV6-1; D: TRBD1; length: 14; J: TRBJ1-4; CDR3: CASSKGQGGEKLFF; DNA: TGTGCCAGCAGCAAGGGACAGGGAGGCGAAAAACTGTTTTTT
size: few; V: TRBV19; D: -; length: 16; J: TRBJ2-7; CDR3: CASSATLPGTTLEQYF; DNA: TGTGCCAGTAGTGCAACCCTCCCTGGGACAACCCTCGAGCAGTACTTC
size: many; V: TRBV4-3; D: TRBD1; length: 15; J: TRBJ1-3; CDR3: CASSQGTGPGNTIYF; DNA: TGCGCCAGCAGCCAGGGGACAGGGCCTGGAAACACCATATATTTT
size: few; V: TRBV7-2; D: -; length: 13; J: TRBJ1-1; CDR3: CASTRGRATEAFF; DNA: TGTGCCAGCACCCGGGGTCGAGCCACTGAAGCTTTCTTT
size: few; V: TRBV2; D: -; length: 14; J: TRBJ2-3; CDR3: CASSERGSLDTQYF; DNA: TGTGCCAGCAGTGAACGGGGGTCTCTCGATACGCAGTATTTT
size: few; V: TRBV6-2/TRBV6-3; D: -; length: 16; J: TRBJ2-1; CDR3: CASRGVAASSYNEQFF; DNA: TGTGCCAGCAGGGGGGTTGCGGCTAGCTCCTACAATGAGCAGTTCTTC
size: -; V: TRBV11-2; D: -; length: 16; J: TRBJ1-5; CDR3: CASSLDPGSLNQPQHF; DNA: TGTGCCAGCAGCTTAGATCCGGGGTCCCTCAATCAGCCCCAGCATTTT
size: -; V: TRBV7-6; D: TRBD1; length: 15; J: TRBJ2-1; CDR3: CASSSRQGAYNEQFF; DNA: TGTGCCAGCAGCTCGAGACAGGGCGCCTACAATGAGCAGTTCTTC
size: many; V: TRBV12-3/TRBV12-4; D: -; length: 13; J: TRBJ2-2; CDR3: CASSLILSGELFF; DNA: TGTGCCAGCAGTTTGATCTTATCCGGGGAGCTGTTTTTT
size: many; V: TRBV5-1; D: TRBD2; length: 14; J: TRBJ2-5; CDR3: CASSAGLARETQYF; DNA: TGCGCCAGCAGCGCGGGACTAGCAAGGGAGACCCAGTACTTC
size: many; V: TRBV12-3/TRBV12-4; D: -; length: 17; J: TRBJ2-2; CDR3: CATLGSGPQGDTGELFF; DNA: TGTGCCACCTTGGGTTCGGGCCCCCAGGGCGACACCGGGGAGCTGTTTTTT
size: many; V: TRBV10-3; D: -; length: 14; J: TRBJ1-5; CDR3: CAISESHSNQPQHF; DNA: TGTGCCATCAGTGAGTCGCACAGCAATCAGCCCCAGCATTTT
size: many; V: TRBV19; D: -; length: 15; J: TRBJ1-2; CDR3: CASNPGSRGFGGYTF; DNA: TGTGCCAGTAACCCAGGATCTCGGGGATTTGGTGGCTACACCTTC
size: many; V: TRBV18; D: -; length: 14; J: TRBJ2-6; CDR3: CASPSPTEANVLTF; DNA: TGTGCCAGCCCCTCCCCGACGGAGGCCAACGTCCTGACTTTC
size: -; V: TRBV20-1; D: -; length: 16; J: TRBJ2-3; CDR3: CSARDRIGQRTDTQYF; DNA: TGCAGTGCTAGAGACCGGATTGGACAACGCACAGATACGCAGTATTTT
size: many; V: TRBV10-3; D: -; length: 14; J: TRBJ2-1; CDR3: CASRKEAGSNEQFF; DNA: TGTGCCTCTAGAAAGGAGGCAGGGAGTAATGAGCAGTTCTTC
size: many; V: TRBV14; D: -; length: 12; J: TRBJ1-4; CDR3: CASSHSNEKLFF; DNA: TGTGCCAGCAGCCACTCGAATGAAAAACTGTTTTTT
size: -; V: TRBV5-6; D: -; length: 14; J: TRBJ2-7; CDR3: CASSPGQQPYEQYF; DNA: TGTGCCAGCAGCCCAGGACAGCAGCCCTACGAGCAGTACTTC
size: -; V: TRBV6-5; D: -; length: 17; J: TRBJ1-2; CDR3: CASSYDLSGAFNYGYTF; DNA: TGTGCCAGCAGTTATGACCTATCAGGGGCCTTTAACTATGGCTACACCTTC
size: many; V: TRBV7-2; D: TRBD1; length: 19; J: TRBJ2-5; CDR3: CASSSRFRRIGQGEETQYF; DNA: TGTGCCAGCAGCTCAAGGTTCCGGAGGATCGGGCAGGGGGAAGAGACCCAGTACTTC
size: few; V: TRBV19; D: TRBD1; length: 12; J: TRBJ1-2; CDR3: CATGQGYLGYTF; DNA: TGTGCCACCGGACAGGGGTACCTTGGCTACACCTTC
size: -; V: TRBV28; D: -; length: 15; J: TRBJ2-3; CDR3: CASSLPRTPTDTQYF; DNA: TGTGCCAGCAGTTTACCTCGTACCCCCACAGATACGCAGTATTTT
size: many; V: TRBV6-5; D: -; length: 17; J: TRBJ2-3; CDR3: CASSYGRIPPGGDTQYF; DNA: TGTGCCAGCAGTTATGGTCGCATCCCCCCTGGGGGAGATACGCAGTATTTT
size: few; V: TRBV7-9; D: -; length: 12; J: TRBJ1-6; CDR3: CASGAFGSPLHF; DNA: TGTGCCAGCGGAGCTTTTGGTTCACCCCTCCACTTT
size: -; V: TRBV29-1; D: -; length: 11; J: TRBJ2-7; CDR3: CSVGVEYEQYF; DNA: TGCAGCGTTGGGGTAGAATACGAGCAGTACTTC
size: few; V: TRBV29-1; D: TRBD1; length: 15; J: TRBJ1-2; CDR3: CSVEDLDRGLYGYTF; DNA: TGCAGCGTTGAAGACTTGGACAGGGGATTGTATGGCTACACCTTC
size: many; V: TRBV18; D: -; length: 12; J: TRBJ2-5; CDR3: CASSPSLETQYF; DNA: TGTGCCAGCTCACCCTCATTAGAGACCCAGTACTTC
size: many; V: TRBV29-1; D: -; length: 14; J: TRBJ2-7; CDR3: CSVVSDYVSYEQYF; DNA: TGCAGCGTTGTCAGTGATTACGTATCCTACGAGCAGTACTTC
size: -; V: TRBV14; D: -; length: 13; J: TRBJ2-3; CDR3: CASSQDLEDTQYF; DNA: TGTGCCAGCAGCCAAGATTTAGAAGATACGCAGTATTTT
size: -; V: TRBV4-2; D: -; length: 20; J: TRBJ2-4; CDR3: CASSQDIRGRPRGAKNIQYF; DNA: TGTGCCAGCAGCCAAGATATTCGGGGGAGGCCGCGAGGGGCCAAAAACATTCAGTACTTC
size: -; V: TRBV5-5; D: -; length: 13; J: TRBJ1-2; CDR3: CASSLLQNYGYTF; DNA: TGTGCCAGCAGCTTGTTACAAAACTATGGCTACACCTTC
size: few; V: TRBV5-6; D: -; length: 13; J: TRBJ1-1; CDR3: CASSRKGNTEAFF; DNA: TGTGCCAGCAGCCGCAAGGGGAACACTGAAGCTTTCTTT
size: many; V: TRBV4-2; D: -; length: 14; J: TRBJ2-2; CDR3: CASSQWENTGELFF; DNA: TGTGCCAGCAGCCAGTGGGAGAACACCGGGGAGCTGTTTTTT
size: -; V: TRBV27; D: -; length: 13; J: TRBJ2-3; CDR3: CASSLSGIDTQYF; DNA: TGTGCCAGCAGTTTATCGGGGATAGATACGCAGTATTTT
size: few; V: TRBV28; D: -; length: 15; J: TRBJ1-5; CDR3: CASRLPAGNNQPQHF; DNA: TGTGCCAGCAGGCTCCCCGCAGGGAACAATCAGCCCCAGCATTTT
size: many; V: TRBV11-3; D: TRBD1; length: 14; J: TRBJ2-3; CDR3: CASSSRGQGDTQYF; DNA: TGTGCCAGCAGCTCCAGAGGACAGGGGGATACGCAGTATTTT
size: few; V: TRBV6-2/TRBV6-3; D: -; length: 14; J: TRBJ2-2; CDR3: CAIRFKHTTGELFF; DNA: TGTGCCATCCGATTTAAACACACAACCGGGGAGCTGTTTTTT
size: -; V: TRBV6-5; D: TRBD1; length: 12; J: TRBJ1-1; CDR3: CASSTTGDEAFF; DNA: TGTGCCAGCAGTACTACAGGGGATGAAGCTTTCTTT
size: few; V: TRBV12-3/TRBV12-4; D: -; length: 16; J: TRBJ1-5; CDR3: CASSLGGPGSNQPQHF; DNA: TGTGCCAGCAGTTTAGGGGGCCCGGGTAGCAATCAGCCCCAGCATTTT
size: few; V: TRBV29-1; D: -; length: 15; J: TRBJ1-2; CDR3: CSVEDPGGWDYGYTF; DNA: TGCAGCGTTGAAGATCCGGGAGGGTGGGACTATGGCTACACCTTC
size: many; V: TRBV5-6; D: -; length: 16; J: TRBJ1-2; CDR3: CASSLGPGEPNYGYTF; DNA: TGTGCCAGCAGCTTGGGGCCCGGGGAACCTAACTATGGCTACACCTTC